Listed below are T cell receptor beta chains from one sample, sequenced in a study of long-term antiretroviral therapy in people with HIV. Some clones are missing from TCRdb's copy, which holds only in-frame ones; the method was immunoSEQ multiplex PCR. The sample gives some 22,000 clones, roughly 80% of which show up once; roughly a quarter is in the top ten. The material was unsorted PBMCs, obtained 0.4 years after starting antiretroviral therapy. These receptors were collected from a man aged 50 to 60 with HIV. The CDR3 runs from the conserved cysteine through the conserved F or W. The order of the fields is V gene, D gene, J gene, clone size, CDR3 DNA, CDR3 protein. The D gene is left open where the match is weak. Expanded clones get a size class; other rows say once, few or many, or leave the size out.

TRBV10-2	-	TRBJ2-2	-	TGCGCCAGCAGGGAGACCCTGCCGGGGTACGGGGAGCTGTTTTTT	CASRETLPGYGELFF
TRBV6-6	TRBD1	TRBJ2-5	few	TGTGCCAGCAGTTCCTTAGGGACAGAAGAGACCCAGTACTTC	CASSSLGTEETQYF
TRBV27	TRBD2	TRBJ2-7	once	TGTGCCAGCAGCAAAAGCGGGGGCCTCTCCTACGAGCAGTACTTC	CASSKSGGLSYEQYF
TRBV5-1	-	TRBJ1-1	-	TGCGCCAGCAGCTTGGCCGCAGGAGCACGAGCGCGTGAAGCTTTCTTT	CASSLAAGARAREAFF
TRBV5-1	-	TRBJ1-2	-	TGCGCCAGCAGCGCCCTTGAAGGGTTGTATGGCTACACCTTC	CASSALEGLYGYTF
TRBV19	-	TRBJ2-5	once	TGTGCCAGTAGTATAGGAGGTAGAGCAAAGACCCAGTACTTC	CASSIGGRAKTQYF
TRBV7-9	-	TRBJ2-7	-	TGTGCCAGCAGCTTAGCCGCTTCGCTTGGGCAGGGGTTACAGTACTTC	CASSLAASLGQGLQYF
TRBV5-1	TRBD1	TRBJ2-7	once	TGCGCCAGCAGCTTAGGGACAGGCTTCTACGAGCAGTACTTC	CASSLGTGFYEQYF
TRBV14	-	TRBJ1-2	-	TGTGCCAGCAGCCCCCGGTTCGGGGGCAACTATGGCTACACCTTC	CASSPRFGGNYGYTF
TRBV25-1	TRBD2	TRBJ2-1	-	TGTGCCAGCAGTAAGACTAGCGGGGGGTCCTACAATGAGCAGTTCTTC	CASSKTSGGSYNEQFF
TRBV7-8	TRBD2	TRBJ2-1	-	TGTGCCAGCAGCTCCGGGACTAGCGGCTACAATGAGCAGTTCTTC	CASSSGTSGYNEQFF
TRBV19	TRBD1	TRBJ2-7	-	TGTGCCAGTAGTAACGGGGACAGGGTCTACGAGCAGTACTTC	CASSNGDRVYEQYF
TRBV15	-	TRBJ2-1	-	TGTGCCACCAGCAGAGATCGGAGTCGGGGGTTCTTC	CATSRDRSRGFF
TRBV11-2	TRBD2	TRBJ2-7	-	TGTGCCAGCAGCTTAGTTCCAGCGGGGGCCCCCTCCTACGAGCAGTACTTC	CASSLVPAGAPSYEQYF
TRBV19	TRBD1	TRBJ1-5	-	TGTGCCAGTAGACTCGGGACAGAACGAAATCAGCCCCAGCATTTT	CASRLGTERNQPQHF
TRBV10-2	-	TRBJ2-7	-	TGCGCCAGCAGTGAACCGGGGGGCTCTAGCTCCTACGAGCAGTACTTC	CASSEPGGSSSYEQYF
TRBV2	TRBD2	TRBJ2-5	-	TGTGCCAGCGCCTTTTCTAGCGGGAGAGAGACCCAGTACTTC	CASAFSSGRETQYF
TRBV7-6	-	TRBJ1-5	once	TGTGCCAGCAGCTTTAAGGGGAAAACAGCCGTTTTACGTCAGCCCCAGCATTTT	CASSFKGKTAVLRQPQHF
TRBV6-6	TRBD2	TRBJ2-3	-	TGTGCCAGCAGCCGAGGACTAGCCACAGATACGCAGTATTTT	CASSRGLATDTQYF
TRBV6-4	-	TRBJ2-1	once	TGTGCCAGCAGTGACATCGGGGCGGACGGTGAGCAGTTCTTC	CASSDIGADGEQFF
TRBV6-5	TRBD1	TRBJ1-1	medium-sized	TGTGCCAGCAGGAGCCGGGACAGTTACACTGAAGCTTTCTTT	CASRSRDSYTEAFF
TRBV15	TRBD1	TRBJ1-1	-	TGTGCCACCAGCAGGCAGGGGGCGGGTAGAGTGAACACTGAAGCTTTCTTT	CATSRQGAGRVNTEAFF
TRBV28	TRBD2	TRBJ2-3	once	TGTGCCAGCAGTAGAACTAGCGGGGGGGCGTCTAGTACGCAGTATTTT	CASSRTSGGASSTQYF
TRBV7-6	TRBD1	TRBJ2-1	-	TGTGCCAGCAGCTTAAAGCCCGGGACAGGCGAGTTCTTC	CASSLKPGTGEFF
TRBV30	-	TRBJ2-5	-	TGTGCCTGGGGACTTGGGGGGGCCGGGGGGACCCAGTACTTC	CAWGLGGAGGTQYF
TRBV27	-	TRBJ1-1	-	TGTGCCAGCAGTCAACCCTGGGCCACTGAAGCTTTCTTT	CASSQPWATEAFF
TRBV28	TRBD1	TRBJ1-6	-	TGTGCCATCCTGGGACAGGGTTATAATTCACCCCTCCACTTT	CAILGQGYNSPLHF
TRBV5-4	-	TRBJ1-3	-	TGTGCCAGCAGCGGCCGCCAGACTGGAAACACCATATATTTT	CASSGRQTGNTIYF
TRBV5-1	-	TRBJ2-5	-	TGCGCCAGCAGCTTCCAAGAGACCCAGTACTTC	CASSFQETQYF
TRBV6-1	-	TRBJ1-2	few	TGTGCCAGCAGTGAAGCGCAAGTTAACTATGGCTACACCTTC	CASSEAQVNYGYTF
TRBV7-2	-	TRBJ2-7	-	TGTGCCAGCAGCTTAGATATGCTCTACGAGCAGTACTTC	CASSLDMLYEQYF
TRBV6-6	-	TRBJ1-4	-	TGTGCCAGCAGTTTCCCCGGGGGGAGGGGTGAAAAACTGTTTTTT	CASSFPGGRGEKLFF
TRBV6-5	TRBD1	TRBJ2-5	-	TGTGCCAGCACTGACAGGGCCGGTATCCAGACCCAGTACTTC	CASTDRAGIQTQYF
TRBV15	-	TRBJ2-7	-	TGTGCCACCAGCAGAGAACAGTCAAGCTCCTACGAGCAGTACTTC	CATSREQSSSYEQYF
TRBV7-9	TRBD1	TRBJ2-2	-	TGTGCCAGCAGTTGGGACAGGGGGCGAAGGACCGGGGAGCTGTTTTTT	CASSWDRGRRTGELFF
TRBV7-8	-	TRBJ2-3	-	TGTGCCAGCACCGCCGCGGGGCGGGATACGCAGTATTTT	CASTAAGRDTQYF
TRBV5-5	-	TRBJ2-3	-	TGTGCCAGCAGCCCCCGGACTCATGGGGCAGATACGCAGTATTTT	CASSPRTHGADTQYF
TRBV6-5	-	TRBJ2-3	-	TGTGCCAGCAGTTACTCTGCGACCTCGACGGAAACGCAGTATTTT	CASSYSATSTETQYF
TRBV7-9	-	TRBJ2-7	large	TGTGCCAGCAGCTTAATTTTGGGATACGAGCAGTACTTC	CASSLILGYEQYF
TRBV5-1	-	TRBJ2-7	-	TGCGCCAGCAGCTTGGAGGCAGGTCCCTACGAGCAGTACTTC	CASSLEAGPYEQYF
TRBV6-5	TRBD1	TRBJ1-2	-	TGTGCCAGCAGCCCGGACAGGATTATTGATGGCTACACCTTC	CASSPDRIIDGYTF
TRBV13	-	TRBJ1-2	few	TGTGCCAGCAGCCAAACAGGGAGGCCCCCTACTAACTATGGCTACACCTTC	CASSQTGRPPTNYGYTF
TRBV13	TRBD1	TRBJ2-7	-	TGTGCCAGCAGCTTTACAGGGGCCGAGCAGTACTTC	CASSFTGAEQYF
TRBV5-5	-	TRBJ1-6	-	TGTGCCAGCAGCTGGACCTCCGGGAGTTCACCCCTCCACTTT	CASSWTSGSSPLHF
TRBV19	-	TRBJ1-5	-	TGTGCCAGTAGTATTCAGGGAAGTCAGCCCCAGCATTTT	CASSIQGSQPQHF
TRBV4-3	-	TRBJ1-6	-	TGCGCCAGCAGCCAAGGGACGGGGAATTCACCCCTCCACTTT	CASSQGTGNSPLHF
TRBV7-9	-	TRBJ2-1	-	TGTGCCAGCAGCCACGACTATGAGCAGTTCTTC	CASSHDYEQFF
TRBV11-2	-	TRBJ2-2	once	TGTGCCAGCAGCTACAGGGTCGGGGAGCTGTTTTTT	CASSYRVGELFF
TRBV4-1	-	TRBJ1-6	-	TGCGCCAGCAGCCAAGATGGCCAGGGGCGGATCTCCTATAATTCACCCCTCCACTTT	CASSQDGQGRISYNSPLHF
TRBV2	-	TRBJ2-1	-	TGTGCCAGCAGTGAAGGCCAGGTGAGCTCCTACAATGAGCAGTTCTTC	CASSEGQVSSYNEQFF
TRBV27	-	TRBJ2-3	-	TGTGCCAGCAGTTTGTACTATAGCACAGATACGCAGTATTTT	CASSLYYSTDTQYF
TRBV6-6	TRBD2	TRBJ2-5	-	TGTGCCAGCAGTTACTTAGCGGGGGACCAAGAGACCCAGTACTTC	CASSYLAGDQETQYF
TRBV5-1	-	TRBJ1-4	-	TGCGCCAGCAGCCGCCTGGGAGGTGGAGCAACTAATGAAAAACTGTTTTTT	CASSRLGGGATNEKLFF
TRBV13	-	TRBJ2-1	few	TGTGCCAGCAGCCGAAACAGATACAATGAGCAGTTCTTC	CASSRNRYNEQFF
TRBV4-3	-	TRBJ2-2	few	TGCGCCAGCAGCCGGGTTTCGTACAGGGACACCGGGGAGCTGTTTTTT	CASSRVSYRDTGELFF
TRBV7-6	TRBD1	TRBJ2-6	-	TGTGCCAGCAGCTTAGGGACAGGGGTCGGGGCCAACGTCCTGACTTTC	CASSLGTGVGANVLTF
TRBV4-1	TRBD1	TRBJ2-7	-	TGCGCCAGCAGCCAAGCCCTCACAGGGGGCGGAAACTACGAGCAGTACTTC	CASSQALTGGGNYEQYF
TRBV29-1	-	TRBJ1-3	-	TGCAGCGTCTCGGTGGTGAAGGGTGGAAACACCATATATTTT	CSVSVVKGGNTIYF
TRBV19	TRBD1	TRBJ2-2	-	TGTGCCAGTTTCTGGGGGGACAGGCCGAACACCGGGGAGCTGTTTTTT	CASFWGDRPNTGELFF
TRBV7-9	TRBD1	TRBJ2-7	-	TGTGCCAGCAGTGTAACAGGGGTAAACTACGAGCAGTACTTC	CASSVTGVNYEQYF